The 25 T cell receptor beta chains below all came from one sample that was sequenced in a study of cytomegalovirus exposure and HLA in healthy donors. 13 Jbeta primers and 60 Vbeta primers were used for the PCR. Profiled with immunoSEQ multiplex PCR; TCRdb holds only in-frame clones, not every one. Of approximately 150,000 clones in the sample, roughly 80% were seen once. What was sequenced was PBMCs. Receptor source: a human donor in good health.

The chain recombines TRBV27 with TRBJ2-3, with 13 bases that match TRBD2. The V gene end was trimmed by 3 bases and the J gene end by 4 bases; junction bases not matched to a gene: 13. Per the germline V gene, CDR1 is MNHEY and CDR2 is SMNVEV (reference sequence). The CDR3 is 19 amino acids. The CDR3 DNA is TGTGCCAGCAGTTTTCTACACCGTCCAACTAGCGGGGGGGCAGATACGCAGTATTTT. This codes for CASSFLHRPTSGGADTQYF.

The V call is TRBV2, the J call TRBJ2-6; 7 nucleotides line up with TRBD1. CDR1 and CDR2 (germline): SNHLY, FYNNEI. This CDR3 has 15 amino acids. J was trimmed by 4 bases and V by 7 bases; bases with no gene match: 7. DNA for the CDR3: TGTGCCAGCAAAAGACAGGGCTCGGGGGCCAACGTCCTGACTTTC. Amino acids: CASKRQGSGANVLTF.

This sequence joins TRBV6-6 and TRBJ1-4; possibly TRBD1 for D (6 bases). Germline V gene lookup returns CDR1 MNHNY and CDR2 SVGAGI (reference sequence). The CDR3 covers 14 residues. V was trimmed by 2 bases and J by 8 bases, leaving 12 bases between them. The CDR3 DNA sequence: TGTGCCAGCAGTTACCCAGGGGATTACGAAAAACTGTTTTTT. As protein: CASSYPGDYEKLFF.

The chain couples TRBV28 to TRBJ2-7; 12 nucleotides match TRBD2. Per germline, CDR1 MDHEN and CDR2 SYDVKM. The CDR3 has 15 residues. Unmatched junction bases numbered 6, after V lost 6 bases and J lost 3 bases. The CDR3 reads CASRVPGLAGYEQYF. For the CDR3, the DNA is TGTGCCAGCAGGGTACCGGGACTAGCGGGCTACGAGCAGTACTTC.

V gene TRBV5-4 combines with J gene TRBJ1-3, with a possible D match to TRBD1 (6 bases). Per the germline V gene, CDR1 is SGHNT and CDR2 is YYREEE (reference sequence). The CDR3 loop spans 18 amino acids. Trimming removed 3 bases from V and 3 bases from J, with 22 bases in between. The CDR3 DNA sequence: TGTGCCAGCAGCTCAGAAACTGAGGGCAGGGGAAGTGGAAACACCATATATTTT. Translating gives CASSSETEGRGSGNTIYF. Together with reference TRBV5-4 and TRBJ1-3, the CDR3 gives the full variable domain: ETGVTQSPTHLIKTRGQQVTLRCSSQSGHNTVSWYQQALGQGPQFIFQYYREEENGRGNFPPRFSGLQFPNYSSELNVNALELDDSALYLCASSSETEGRGSGNTIYFGEGSWLTVV.

This clone was recorded a few times. The V gene is TRBV18, the J gene TRBJ2-7, with D unclear. V gave up 3 bases and J gave up 3 bases, with 9 bases separating them. The CDR3 contains 13 residues. Germline loops: CDR1 KGHSH, CDR2 LQKENI. Written as DNA, the CDR3 is TGTGCCAGCTCACCCTTGGGCTACTACGAGCAGTACTTC. Translation: CASSPLGYYEQYF.

V usage is TRBV5-4 and J usage is TRBJ1-2; D not certain. The CDR3 is 13 residues long. Germline V lookup: CDR1 SGHNT, CDR2 YYREEE (reference sequence). V dropped 2 bases and J dropped 4 bases, with 9 bases sitting between them. CDR3 amino acids: CASSFGDSYGYTF. DNA of the CDR3: TGTGCCAGCAGCTTCGGTGATAGCTATGGCTACACCTTC.

V is TRBV6-1 and J is TRBJ2-7; D possibly corresponds to TRBD1 (5 bases). Trimming left V 4 bases short and J 6 bases short, with 22 bases between. CDR3 length: 16 residues. Germline CDR1 MNHNS, CDR2 SASEGT. CDR3 protein: CASSAHARTGFFEQYF. The DNA of the CDR3 is TGTGCCAGCAGTGCGCATGCGCGAACAGGATTCTTCGAGCAGTACTTC.

The rearrangement uses TRBV7-2 and TRBJ2-3; D unclear. CDR1 and CDR2 from the germline V gene are SGHTA and FQGNSA. The CDR3 is 14 residues long. Trimming pared 5 bases from V and 1 base from J, leaving 10 bases between. CDR3 protein: CASSNLVGTDTQYF. Here the CDR3 DNA reads TGTGCCAGCAGCAATCTAGTGGGCACAGATACGCAGTATTTT.

The V and J genes are TRBV27 and TRBJ1-1; 7 positions match TRBD1. V shed 3 bases and J 5 bases; nucleotides not matched to a gene: 6. The CDR3 has 14 residues. CDR1 and CDR2 from the germline V gene are MNHEY and SMNVEV (reference sequence). The chain's CDR3 is CASSFYRGWTEAFF. The CDR3, as DNA: TGTGCCAGCAGTTTTTACAGGGGATGGACTGAAGCTTTCTTT.

The chain carries TRBV7-9 and TRBJ2-7; D is unclear. V lost 0 bases to trimming and J lost 3 bases, with 3 bases between them. The CDR3 is made up of 12 amino acids. Per germline, CDR1 SEHNR and CDR2 FQNEAQ (reference sequence). The CDR3 DNA sequence: TGTGCCAGCAGCTTAGCCGTCTACGAGCAGTACTTC. Translated: CASSLAVYEQYF.

The J gene is TRBJ2-3, the V gene TRBV10-1; a possible D gene is TRBD2 (7 bases). Germline V lookup: CDR1 WNHNN, CDR2 SYGVQD (reference sequence). V lost 2 bases and J 6 bases, leaving 21 bases between the germline ends. This CDR3 region has 17 residues. The CDR3 region is CASSEARRGPGGDTQYF. As DNA, the CDR3 is TGCGCCAGCAGTGAGGCCCGGCGGGGGCCCGGGGGGGATACGCAGTATTTT.

This rearrangement joins TRBV6-5 to TRBJ2-2; unclear D gene. This CDR3 comprises 13 residues. Deletions cut 3 bases from V and 7 bases from J, with 9 bases between. The germline CDR1 and CDR2 sequences are MNHEY and SVGAGI. The CDR3 reads CASSYEPNGELFF. In DNA, the CDR3 is TGTGCCAGCAGTTATGAGCCCAACGGGGAGCTGTTTTTT.

V and J are TRBV11-3 and TRBJ2-7, with TRBD1 matching 7 bases. The CDR3 runs to 14 residues. CDR1 and CDR2 (germline): SGHNT, YENEEA. Losses at the gene ends were 3 bases for V and 3 bases for J; bases not matched to a gene: 5. The CDR3 reads CASSFRDRNYEQYF. Here the CDR3 DNA reads TGTGCCAGCAGCTTCCGGGACAGAAACTACGAGCAGTACTTC. Combining the CDR3 with reference TRBV11-3 and TRBJ2-7 gives the whole variable domain EAGVVQSPRYKIIEKKQPVAFWCNPISGHNTLYWYLQNLGQGPELLIRYENEEAVDDSQLPKDRFSAERLKGVDSTLKIQPAELGDSAVYLCASSFRDRNYEQYFGPGTRLTVT.

The chain carries TRBV5-1 and TRBJ1-2, with 12 bases that match TRBD1. With 4 bases clipped from V and 7 bases from J, the junction kept 8 bases outside the gene matches. CDR1 SGHRS and CDR2 YFSETQ come from the germline V gene. The CDR3 length is 15 residues. The CDR3 DNA is TGCGCCAGCAGCCCCTCCGGGACAGGGGGCGGTGGCTACACCTTC. This encodes CASSPSGTGGGGYTF.

The chain carries TRBV7-8 and TRBJ2-5; TRBD2 matches 8 bases. CDR1 SGHVS and CDR2 FQNEAQ come from the germline V gene. V trimming: 4 bases; J trimming: 4 bases; junction bases outside the gene matches: 11. This CDR3 spans 16 amino acids. The CDR3 DNA is TGTGCCAGCAGCTCCGGGGGTAGCGGGGCGGTAGAGACCCAGTACTTC. Encoded protein: CASSSGGSGAVETQYF.

The J gene is TRBJ1-2, the V gene TRBV9; D might be TRBD1 (6 bases). CDR1 is SGDLS and CDR2 is YYNGEE in the germline V gene. The CDR3 has 14 amino acids. Trimming removed 4 bases at V and 7 bases at J, with 17 bases between. CDR3 protein: CASSPGGGVGGYTF. The DNA for the CDR3 is TGTGCCAGCAGCCCCGGAGGGGGGGTGGGTGGCTACACCTTC.

This CDR3 reads CASSLVQTISYEQYF. The CDR3 DNA is TGTGCCAGCAGCTTAGTACAGACAATATCCTACGAGCAGTACTTC. The J gene is TRBJ2-7, the V gene TRBV11-2; D remains ambiguous. Deletions cut 1 base from V and 1 base from J, with 11 bases between. This CDR3 contains 15 residues. Germline CDR1 reads SGHAT; CDR2 reads FQNNGV.

The chain couples TRBV5-6 to TRBJ1-5; 8 nucleotides match TRBD1. CDR3 size: 16 residues. CDR1 and CDR2 from the germline V gene are SGHDT and YYEEEE. V gave up 1 base and J gave up 6 bases; unmatched junction bases: 9. The CDR3 protein is CASSLLQGASGQPQHF. As DNA, the CDR3 is TGTGCCAGCAGCTTGTTGCAGGGGGCATCAGGTCAGCCCCAGCATTTT. Full variable domain (outside the CDR3, taken from reference TRBV5-6 and TRBJ1-5): DAGVTQSPTHLIKTRGQQVTLRCSPKSGHDTVSWYQQALGQGPQFIFQYYEEEERQRGNFPDRFSGHQFPNYSSELNVNALLLGDSALYLCASSLLQGASGQPQHFGDGTRLSIL.

This clone has just a few counts. V usage is TRBV9 and J usage is TRBJ2-3; D remains ambiguous. V was trimmed by 0 bases and J by 3 bases, leaving 5 bases between them. The CDR3 runs 13 residues. Germline CDR1 is SGDLS and CDR2 is YYNGEE. The CDR3 sequence: CASSVVMTDTQYF. The CDR3 DNA reads as TGTGCCAGCAGCGTAGTAATGACAGATACGCAGTATTTT. Using reference TRBV9 and TRBJ2-3 for the parts outside the CDR3, the full variable domain is DSGVTQTPKHLITATGQRVTLRCSPRSGDLSVYWYQQSLDQGLQFLIQYYNGEERAKGNILERFSAQQFPDLHSELNLSSLELGDSALYFCASSVVMTDTQYFGPGTRLTVL.

V usage is TRBV6-5 and J usage is TRBJ1-1, with D tentatively TRBD1 (5 bases). Germline-derived CDR1 and CDR2 are MNHEY and SVGAGI. V lost 7 bases and J 7 bases, leaving 13 bases between the germline ends. The CDR3 totals 12 residues. The CDR3 DNA sequence: TGTGCCAGCAATCGGTCCGGGGGTGAAGCTTTCTTT. It encodes CASNRSGGEAFF.

V is TRBV7-9 and J is TRBJ1-2; unclear D gene. CDR3 size: 15 residues. V lost 5 bases and J lost 2, with 15 bases in between. From germline, CDR1 is SEHNR and CDR2 FQNEAQ (reference sequence). CDR3 loop: CASSPQSGYNYGYTF. DNA of the CDR3: TGTGCCAGCAGCCCTCAATCGGGTTACAACTATGGCTACACCTTC. The variable domain in full, with the rest retrieved from reference TRBV7-9 and TRBJ1-2, is DTGVSQNPRHKITKRGQNVTFRCDPISEHNRLYWYRQTLGQGPEFLTYFQNEAQLEKSRLLSDRFSAERPKGSFSTLEIQRTEQGDSAMYLCASSPQSGYNYGYTFGSGTRLTVV.

This chain connects TRBV9 to TRBJ2-7, with 9 bases matching TRBD2. The V segment lost 4 bases and the J segment 4 bases; nucleotides outside the gene matches: 12. Germline loops: CDR1 SGDLS, CDR2 YYNGEE. The CDR3 loop spans 16 amino acids. CDR3: CASSPHGGGVQYEQYF. CDR3 DNA sequence: TGTGCCAGCAGCCCTCATGGCGGGGGGGTCCAATACGAGCAGTACTTC.

The count of this clone is one. The rearrangement uses TRBV9 and TRBJ1-2, with D unclear. V lost 2 bases and J lost 4, with 18 bases in between. The CDR3 sequence is 16 residues long. CDR1 and CDR2 (germline): SGDLS, YYNGEE. Written as DNA, the CDR3 is TGTGCCAGCAGCGTTCGGTTCGGCGGGAGCTTCTATGGCTACACCTTC. Translated, it gives CASSVRFGGSFYGYTF.

The V and J genes are TRBV5-4 and TRBJ2-1; 11 positions match TRBD2. Per germline, CDR1 SGHNT and CDR2 YYREEE (reference sequence). This CDR3 region has 15 residues. V lost 2 bases and J lost 7; bases outside the gene matches: 5. The CDR3 region is CASSFTSGGVNEQFF. Here the CDR3 DNA reads TGTGCCAGCAGCTTTACTAGCGGGGGCGTAAATGAGCAGTTCTTC.